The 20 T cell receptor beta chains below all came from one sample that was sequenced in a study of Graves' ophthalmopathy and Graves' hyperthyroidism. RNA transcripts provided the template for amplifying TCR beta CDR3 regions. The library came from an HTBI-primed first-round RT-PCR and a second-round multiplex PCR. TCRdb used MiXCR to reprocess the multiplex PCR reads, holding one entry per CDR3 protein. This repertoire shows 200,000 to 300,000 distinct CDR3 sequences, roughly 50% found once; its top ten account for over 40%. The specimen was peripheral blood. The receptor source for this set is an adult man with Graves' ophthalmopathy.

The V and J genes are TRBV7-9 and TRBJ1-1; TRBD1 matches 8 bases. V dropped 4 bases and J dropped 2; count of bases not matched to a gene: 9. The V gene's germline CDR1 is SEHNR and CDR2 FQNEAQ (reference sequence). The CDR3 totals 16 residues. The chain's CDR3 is CASSSDRGSGNTEAFF. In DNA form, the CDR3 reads TGTGCCAGCAGCTCCGACAGGGGCTCTGGAAACACTGAAGCTTTCTTT.

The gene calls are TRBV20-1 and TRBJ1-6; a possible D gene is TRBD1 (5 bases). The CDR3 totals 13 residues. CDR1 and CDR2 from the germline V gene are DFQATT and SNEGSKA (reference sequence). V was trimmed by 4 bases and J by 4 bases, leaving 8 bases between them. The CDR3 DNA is TGCAGTGCTATGACAGATTATAATTCACCCCTCCACTTT. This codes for CSAMTDYNSPLHF.

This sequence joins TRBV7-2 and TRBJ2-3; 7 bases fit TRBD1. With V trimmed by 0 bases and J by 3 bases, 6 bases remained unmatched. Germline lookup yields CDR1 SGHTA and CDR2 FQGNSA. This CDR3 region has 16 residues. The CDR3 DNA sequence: TGTGCCAGCAGCTTAGCGTTGGCAGGGGGTACAGATACGCAGTATTTT. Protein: CASSLALAGGTDTQYF. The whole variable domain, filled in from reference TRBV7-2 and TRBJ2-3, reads GAGVSQSPSNKVTEKGKDVELRCDPISGHTALYWYRQSLGQGLEFLIYFQGNSAPDKSGLPSDRFSAERTGGSVSTLTIQRTQQEDSAVYLCASSLALAGGTDTQYFGPGTRLTVL.

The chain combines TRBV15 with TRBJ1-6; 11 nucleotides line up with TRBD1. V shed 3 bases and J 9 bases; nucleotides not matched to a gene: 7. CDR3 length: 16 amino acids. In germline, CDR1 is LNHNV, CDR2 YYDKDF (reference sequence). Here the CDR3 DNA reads TGTGCCACCAGCAGTGAGGGACAGGGGGTTACTTCACCCCTCCACTTT. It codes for CATSSEGQGVTSPLHF.

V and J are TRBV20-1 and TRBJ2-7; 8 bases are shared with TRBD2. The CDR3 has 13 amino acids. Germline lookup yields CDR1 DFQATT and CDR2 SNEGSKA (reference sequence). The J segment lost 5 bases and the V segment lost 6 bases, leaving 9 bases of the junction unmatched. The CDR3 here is CSAARLASHEQYF. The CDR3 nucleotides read TGCAGTGCCGCGAGACTAGCGTCCCACGAGCAGTACTTC.

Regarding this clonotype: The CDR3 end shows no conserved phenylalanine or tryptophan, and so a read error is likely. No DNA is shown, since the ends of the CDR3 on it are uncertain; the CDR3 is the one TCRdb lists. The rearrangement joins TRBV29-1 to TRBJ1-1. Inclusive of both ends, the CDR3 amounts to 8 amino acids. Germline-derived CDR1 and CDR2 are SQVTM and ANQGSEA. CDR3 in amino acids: CSVGEGFS.

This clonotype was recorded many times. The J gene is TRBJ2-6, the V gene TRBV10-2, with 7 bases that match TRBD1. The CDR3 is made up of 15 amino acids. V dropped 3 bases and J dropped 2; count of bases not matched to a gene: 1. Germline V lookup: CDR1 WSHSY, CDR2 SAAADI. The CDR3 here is CASSDGTAGANVLTF. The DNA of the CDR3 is TGCGCCAGCAGTGACGGGACAGCTGGGGCCAACGTCCTGACTTTC.

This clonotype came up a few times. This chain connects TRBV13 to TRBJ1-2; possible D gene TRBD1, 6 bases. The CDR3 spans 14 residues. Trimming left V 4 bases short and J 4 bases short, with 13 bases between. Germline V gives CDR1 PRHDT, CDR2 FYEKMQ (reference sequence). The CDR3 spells CASSSTGFSYGYTF. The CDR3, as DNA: TGTGCCAGCAGCTCCACAGGGTTTAGCTATGGCTACACCTTC.

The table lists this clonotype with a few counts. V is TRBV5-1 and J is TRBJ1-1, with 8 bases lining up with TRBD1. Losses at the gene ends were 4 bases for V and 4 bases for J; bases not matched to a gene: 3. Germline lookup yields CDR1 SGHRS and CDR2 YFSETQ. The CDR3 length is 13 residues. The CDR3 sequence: CASSQDRATEAFF. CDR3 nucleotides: TGCGCCAGCAGCCAGGACAGGGCCACTGAAGCTTTCTTT.

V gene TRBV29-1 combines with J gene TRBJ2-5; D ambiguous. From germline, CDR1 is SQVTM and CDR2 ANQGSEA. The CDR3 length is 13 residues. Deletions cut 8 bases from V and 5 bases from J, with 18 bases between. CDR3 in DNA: TGCAGCCTGTCAAAGTCCTATACGGAGACCCAGTACTTC. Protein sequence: CSLSKSYTETQYF.

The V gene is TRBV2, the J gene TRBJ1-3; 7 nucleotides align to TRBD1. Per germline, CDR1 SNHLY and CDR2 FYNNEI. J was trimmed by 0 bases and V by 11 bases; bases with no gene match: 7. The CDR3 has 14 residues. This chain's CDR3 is CAARQGLSGNTIYF. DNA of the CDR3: TGTGCCGCTAGACAGGGTCTCTCTGGAAACACCATATATTTT.

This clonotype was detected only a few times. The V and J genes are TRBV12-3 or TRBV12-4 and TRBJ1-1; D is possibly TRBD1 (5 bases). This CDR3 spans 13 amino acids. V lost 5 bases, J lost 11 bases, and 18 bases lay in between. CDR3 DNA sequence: TGTGCCAGCAGTGCCGGGACGGGCCTAGGGGCTTTCTTT. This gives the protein CASSAGTGLGAFF.

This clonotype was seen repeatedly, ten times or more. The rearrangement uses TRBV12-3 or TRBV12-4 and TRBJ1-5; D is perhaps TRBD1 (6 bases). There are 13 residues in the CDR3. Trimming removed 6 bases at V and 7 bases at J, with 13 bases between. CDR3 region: CASSPGQNQPQHF. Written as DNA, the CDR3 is TGTGCCAGCAGCCCTGGACAGAACCAGCCCCAGCATTTT.

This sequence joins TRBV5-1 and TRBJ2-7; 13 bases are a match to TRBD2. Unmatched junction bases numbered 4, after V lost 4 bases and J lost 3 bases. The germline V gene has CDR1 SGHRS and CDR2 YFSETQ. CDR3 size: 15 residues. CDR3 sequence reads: CASSLGLAGVYEQYF. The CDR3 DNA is TGCGCCAGCAGCCTCGGACTAGCGGGAGTCTACGAGCAGTACTTC.

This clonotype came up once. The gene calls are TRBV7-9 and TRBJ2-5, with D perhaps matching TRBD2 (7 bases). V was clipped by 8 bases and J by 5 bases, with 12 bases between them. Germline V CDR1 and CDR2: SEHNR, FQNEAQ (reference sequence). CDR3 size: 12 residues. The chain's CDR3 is CASGGAWETQYF. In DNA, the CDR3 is TGTGCCAGCGGGGGGGCTTGGGAGACCCAGTACTTC. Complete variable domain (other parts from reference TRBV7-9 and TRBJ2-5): DTGVSQNPRHKITKRGQNVTFRCDPISEHNRLYWYRQTLGQGPEFLTYFQNEAQLEKSRLLSDRFSAERPKGSFSTLEIQRTEQGDSAMYLCASGGAWETQYFGPGTRLLVL.

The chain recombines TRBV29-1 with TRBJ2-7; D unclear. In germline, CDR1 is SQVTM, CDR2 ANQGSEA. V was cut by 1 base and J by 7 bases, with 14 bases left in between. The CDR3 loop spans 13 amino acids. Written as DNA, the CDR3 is TGCAGCGTTGAAGCCTACAGAGACAAAGAGCAGTACTTC. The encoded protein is CSVEAYRDKEQYF.

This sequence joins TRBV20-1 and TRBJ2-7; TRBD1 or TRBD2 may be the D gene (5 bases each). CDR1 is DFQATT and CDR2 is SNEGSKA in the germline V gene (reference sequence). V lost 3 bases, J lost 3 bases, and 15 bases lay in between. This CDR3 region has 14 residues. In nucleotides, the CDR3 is TGCAGTGCTAGGGGACCGTCGGGAAACTACGAGCAGTACTTC. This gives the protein CSARGPSGNYEQYF.

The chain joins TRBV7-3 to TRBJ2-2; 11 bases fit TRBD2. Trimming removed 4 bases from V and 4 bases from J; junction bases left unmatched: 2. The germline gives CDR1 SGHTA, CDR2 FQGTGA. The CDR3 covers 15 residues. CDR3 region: CASSSTSGGTGELFF. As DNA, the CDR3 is TGTGCCAGCAGCTCTACTAGCGGGGGCACCGGGGAGCTGTTTTTT.

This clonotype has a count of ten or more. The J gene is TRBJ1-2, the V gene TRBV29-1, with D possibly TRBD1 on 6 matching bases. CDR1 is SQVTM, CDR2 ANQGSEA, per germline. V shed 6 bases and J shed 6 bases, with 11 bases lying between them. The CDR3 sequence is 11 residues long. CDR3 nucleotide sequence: TGCAGCGTACAGGGCTCGGATGGCTACACCTTC. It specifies CSVQGSDGYTF.

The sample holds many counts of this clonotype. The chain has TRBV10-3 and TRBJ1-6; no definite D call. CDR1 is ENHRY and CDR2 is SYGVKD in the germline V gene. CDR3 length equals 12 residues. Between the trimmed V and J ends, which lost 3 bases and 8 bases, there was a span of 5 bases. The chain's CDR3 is CAISDTDSPLHF. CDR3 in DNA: TGTGCCATCAGTGATACTGATTCACCCCTCCACTTT.